This T cell receptor (beta chain) was found in a study of cytomegalovirus exposure and HLA in healthy donors. Turning to the study itself: Clustering assigned about 76% of the roughly 370 genotyped donors to the Caucasian-associated ancestry cluster. Study observations and caveats: The authors reported that TCR beta sequences could predict HLA-A and HLA-B alleles. These predictions were accurate for most subjects in the first cohort. More clonal expansion characterized HLA-associated TCR beta chains than equally common others in a later analysis.

This clone was seen just once. Antigen specificity is unknown. Researchers ran the PCR with 60 Vbeta and 13 Jbeta primers. Data came from immunoSEQ multiplex PCR; TCRdb stores just in-frame clones and leaves some out. The sample holds about 130,000 clones, roughly four fifths seen once. Germline assignment: CDR1 SGHRS and CDR2 YFSETQ. Trimming cost V 4 bases and J 3 bases; bases outside gene matches: 8. This CDR3 is 15 amino acids long. The J gene is TRBJ2-7, the V gene TRBV5-1; 9 nucleotides line up with TRBD1. The source material was PBMCs. The source of this sequence is a girl aged 2-15 years in good health and CMV-seronegative. DNA of the CDR3: TGCGCCAGCAGCCGACACGGACAGGGGAGCTACGAGCAGTACTTC. Translating gives CASSRHGQGSYEQYF.